The source of this TCR beta chain is a study of blood T cell repertoires in COVID-19. This clone was detected only once. The CDR3 sequence is 13 residues long. Germline CDR1 is SGHRS and CDR2 is YFSETQ. Trimming cost V 4 bases and J 7 bases, with 15 bases left between them. Participants were aged about 18 to 100 years from about two dozen US areas. Sequencing used immunoSEQ multiplex PCR; TCRdb keeps in-frame clones, though not all of them. The sample lists some 430,000 clones; about 90% were seen once. The TCR comes from a man between 18 and 29 years old who had recovered from COVID-19. Sequencing was done on a sample of PBMCs or T cells enriched from blood (not recorded which). V and J are TRBV5-1 and TRBJ2-7, with a weak D call TRBD1 (5 bases). Here the CDR3 DNA reads TGCGCCAGCAGCCCAGGACACTACGGGGAGCAGTACTTC. Amino acids: CASSPGHYGEQYF.